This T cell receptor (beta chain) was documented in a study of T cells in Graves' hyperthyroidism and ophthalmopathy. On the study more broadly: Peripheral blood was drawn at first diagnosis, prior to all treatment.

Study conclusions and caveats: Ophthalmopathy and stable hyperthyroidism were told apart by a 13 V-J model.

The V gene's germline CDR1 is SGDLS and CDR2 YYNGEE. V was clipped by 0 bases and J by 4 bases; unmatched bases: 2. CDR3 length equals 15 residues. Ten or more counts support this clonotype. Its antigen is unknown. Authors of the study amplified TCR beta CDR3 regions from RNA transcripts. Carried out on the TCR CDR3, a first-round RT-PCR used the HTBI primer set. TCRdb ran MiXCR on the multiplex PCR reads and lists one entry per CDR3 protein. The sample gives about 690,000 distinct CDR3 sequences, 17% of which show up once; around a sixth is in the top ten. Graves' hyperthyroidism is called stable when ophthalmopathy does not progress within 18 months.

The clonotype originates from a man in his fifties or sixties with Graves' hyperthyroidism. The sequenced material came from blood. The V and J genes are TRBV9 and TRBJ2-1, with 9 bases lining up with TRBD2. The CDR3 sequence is CASSVGLAAYNEQFF. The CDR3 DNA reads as TGTGCCAGCAGCGTAGGACTAGCGGCTTACAATGAGCAGTTCTTC.